This passage covers 8 T cell receptor beta chains from one sample sequenced in a study of T cells expressing NK-cell markers. TCRdb reprocessed the 5' RACE reads; each CDR3 protein has one entry and no DNA is given. This sample's clone table lists around 110,000 distinct CDR3 sequences. The sequenced sample consisted of blood T cells: a sorted CD56 or NKG2C T cell subset, CD4+ or CD8+ T cells, or bulk PBMC T cells (not recorded which). These receptors came from a woman aged 18 to 75 in good health.

V and J are TRBV28 and TRBJ2-4; TCRdb returns TRBD2, unconfirmable since there is no DNA. Looked up from germline, CDR1 is MDHEN and CDR2 is SYDVKM. CDR3 length: 17 amino acids. The CDR3 is CASSSPRASGGTNIQYF. The whole variable domain, remainder taken from reference TRBV28 and TRBJ2-4, is DVKVTQSSRYLVKRTGEKVFLECVQDMDHENMFWYRQDPGLGLRLIYFSYDVKMKEKGDIPEGYSVSREKKERFSLILESASTNQTSMYLCASSSPRASGGTNIQYFGAGTRLSVL.

J is TRBJ1-5 and V is TRBV4-1; TCRdb's D gene call, TRBD1, goes unchecked for lack of DNA. The CDR3 has 15 amino acids. Germline-derived CDR1 and CDR2 are MGHRA and YSYEKL. CDR3 sequence: CASSQVGGVGQPQHF.

V gene TRBV12-3 or TRBV12-4 combines with J gene TRBJ2-1; checking the TCRdb D call of TRBD2 is not possible without DNA. The CDR3 is made up of 15 amino acids. CDR3 protein: CASSLEEREYNEQFF.

This rearrangement joins TRBV25-1 to TRBJ2-6. CDR3 length: 16 amino acids. In germline, CDR1 is MGHDK, CDR2 SYGVNS. The CDR3 sequence: CASTLAGVSGANVLTF.

This chain connects TRBV5-1 to TRBJ2-1. This CDR3 is 12 amino acids long. The germline gives CDR1 SGHRS, CDR2 YFSETQ. The CDR3 sequence: CASSLWDDERFF.

The chain has TRBV25-1 and TRBJ2-1; TCRdb's D call, TRBD2, is unchecked because there is no DNA. The CDR3 loop spans 15 amino acids. Germline-derived CDR1 and CDR2 are MGHDK and SYGVNS. CDR3 loop: CASSDGRALLGEQFF.

V gene TRBV27 combines with J gene TRBJ2-3; TCRdb lists TRBD2, though no DNA is available to test this call. The CDR3 is 18 residues long. Germline V gene sequence: CDR1 MNHEY, CDR2 SMNVEV (reference sequence). CDR3: CASSSGLAGARSTDTQYF.

The chain employs TRBV7-2 and TRBJ2-5. CDR3 size: 13 residues. CDR1 is SGHTA and CDR2 is FQGNSA in the germline V gene. This CDR3 reads CASSPFDPETQYF.